Only one count was recorded for the clone carrying this T cell receptor (beta chain). Antigen unknown. Profiled with immunoSEQ multiplex PCR; TCRdb holds only in-frame clones, not every one. The repertoire holds over a million clones, with roughly 80% as singletons. The sample comes from a study of shared clonotypes between healthy human individuals. Study-level background: Per-donor plates numbered three CD4 naive, three CD4 memory, two CD8 naive and one CD8 memory. Study-level results: Generation probability values for non-shared clonotypes were lower than those for clonotypes shared by all four donors.

J gave up 6 bases and V 5 bases, and 10 bases lay outside the gene matches. Germline V CDR1 and CDR2: MRHNA, SNTAGT. This CDR3 contains 15 residues. This receptor was taken from a man aged 18 to 30 in good health. Input material: memory CD4+ T cells sorted from blood. The sample's subset: CD45RA-negative fraction. The genes are TRBV6-4 and TRBJ2-1; 7 bases fit TRBD2. The CDR3 DNA reads TGTGCCAGCAGTAGTCTAGCGGACGGAACCAATGAGCAGTTCTTC. This codes for CASSSLADGTNEQFF.